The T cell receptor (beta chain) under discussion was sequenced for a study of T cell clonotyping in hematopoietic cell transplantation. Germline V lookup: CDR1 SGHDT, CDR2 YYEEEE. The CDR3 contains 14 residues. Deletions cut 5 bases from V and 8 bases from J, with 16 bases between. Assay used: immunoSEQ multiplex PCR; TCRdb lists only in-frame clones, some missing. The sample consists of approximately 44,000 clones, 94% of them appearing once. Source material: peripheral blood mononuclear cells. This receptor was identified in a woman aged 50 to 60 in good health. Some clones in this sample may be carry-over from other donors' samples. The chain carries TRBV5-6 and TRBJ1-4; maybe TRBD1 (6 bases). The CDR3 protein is CASSPGRGGEKLFF. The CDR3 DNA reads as TGTGCCAGCAGTCCCGGTAGGGGGGGAGAAAAACTGTTTTTT.